The 9 T cell receptor beta chains below all came from one sample that was sequenced in a study of blood T cell repertoires in COVID-19. Only in-frame clones appear in the TCRdb table, and some are missing; sequencing was by immunoSEQ multiplex PCR. The sample shows 310,000 or so clones, about nine tenths of them seen only once. The sequenced sample consisted of peripheral blood. The receptors were gathered from a man over 45 with active or convalescent COVID-19.

This chain uses TRBV4-3 with TRBJ2-7; TRBD1 matches at 8 bases. From germline, CDR1 is LGHNA and CDR2 YSLEER. J lost 6 bases, V lost 0 bases, and 7 bases had no gene match. This CDR3 is built from 15 residues. CDR3 DNA: TGCGCCAGCAGCCAAGATCCCCGGACAGGGACCGAGCAGTACTTC. Its translation: CASSQDPRTGTEQYF.

The chain uses TRBV18 and TRBJ2-2; the match to TRBD1 covers 9 bases. Germline lookup yields CDR1 KGHSH and CDR2 LQKENI. V lost 6 bases, J lost 5 bases, and 7 bases stayed unmatched. CDR3 length equals 15 residues. The DNA for the CDR3 is TGTGCCAGCTCGGAACGACAGGGGGAAACCGGGGAGCTGTTTTTT. It codes for CASSERQGETGELFF.

This clone was detected a few times. This chain uses TRBV5-4 with TRBJ2-7; the match to TRBD2 covers 11 bases. The CDR3 is made up of 14 amino acids. The ends lost 4 bases at V and 6 bases at J; junction bases unmatched: 6. Looked up from germline, CDR1 is SGHNT and CDR2 is YYREEE (reference sequence). CDR3 nucleotides: TGTGCCAGCAGCGTACTAGCGGGAGCGGCCGAGCAGTACTTC. The encoded protein is CASSVLAGAAEQYF.

The V call is TRBV6-2 or TRBV6-3, the J call TRBJ1-2; 7 positions agree with TRBD1. The CDR3 has 15 residues. After removal of 2 bases from V and 2 bases from J, the junction contained 5 bases not matched to a gene. Germline CDR1 MNHEY, CDR2 SVGEGT. CDR3 loop: CASSYGRGQNYGYTF. In DNA, the CDR3 is TGTGCCAGCAGTTACGGTAGGGGGCAGAACTATGGCTACACCTTC.

This sequence joins TRBV19 and TRBJ2-1; unclear D gene. Germline CDR1 is LNHDA and CDR2 is SQIVND (reference sequence). V was pared by 3 bases and J by 0 bases, with 9 bases between. The CDR3 is 15 residues long. As DNA, the CDR3 is TGTGCCAGTAGTATGGCACGGAGCTCCTACAATGAGCAGTTCTTC. This encodes CASSMARSSYNEQFF.

This clone was picked up a small number of times. The rearrangement links TRBV15 to TRBJ2-2; 7 positions match TRBD1. This CDR3 region has 18 residues. The V segment lost 8 bases and the J segment 5 bases; nucleotides outside the gene matches: 20. Germline loops: CDR1 LNHNV, CDR2 YYDKDF (reference sequence). The CDR3 loop is CATAEHLPGQLRTGELFF. DNA for the CDR3: TGTGCCACCGCAGAACACCTTCCGGGACAGCTCAGGACCGGGGAGCTGTTTTTT.

This rearrangement joins TRBV6-5 to TRBJ2-3, with D possibly TRBD1 on 6 matching bases. The germline V gene has CDR1 MNHEY and CDR2 SVGAGI. This CDR3 spans 13 amino acids. The ends were cut back, 4 bases at V and 3 bases at J, with 8 bases in the middle. For the CDR3, the DNA is TGTGCCAGCAGTTTCCAGGGGACAGATACGCAGTATTTT. Amino acid sequence: CASSFQGTDTQYF.

In nucleotides, the CDR3 is TGTGCCAGCAGGGTCGACAGAACCCAAGAGACCCAGTACTTC. It codes for CASRVDRTQETQYF. The gene calls are TRBV7-2 and TRBJ2-5, with a weak D call TRBD1 (5 bases). The V gene's germline CDR1 is SGHTA and CDR2 FQGNSA. The CDR3 sequence is 14 residues long. V was pared by 6 bases and J by 1 base, with 12 bases between.

The genes are TRBV15 and TRBJ2-5, with D perhaps matching TRBD2 (6 bases). The ends were cut back, 1 base at V and 13 bases at J, with 10 bases in the middle. CDR3 length: 11 amino acids. Per the germline V gene, CDR1 is LNHNV and CDR2 is YYDKDF (reference sequence). The CDR3 loop reads CATSRGEVRYF. CDR3 sequence (DNA): TGTGCCACCAGCAGAGGGGAGGTGCGGTACTTC. Full variable domain (remainder filled in from reference TRBV15 and TRBJ2-5): DAMVIQNPRYQVTQFGKPVTLSCSQTLNHNVMYWYQQKSSQAPKLLFHYYDKDFNNEADTPDNFQSRRPNTSFCFLDIRSPGLGDTAMYLCATSRGEVRYFGPGTRLLVL.